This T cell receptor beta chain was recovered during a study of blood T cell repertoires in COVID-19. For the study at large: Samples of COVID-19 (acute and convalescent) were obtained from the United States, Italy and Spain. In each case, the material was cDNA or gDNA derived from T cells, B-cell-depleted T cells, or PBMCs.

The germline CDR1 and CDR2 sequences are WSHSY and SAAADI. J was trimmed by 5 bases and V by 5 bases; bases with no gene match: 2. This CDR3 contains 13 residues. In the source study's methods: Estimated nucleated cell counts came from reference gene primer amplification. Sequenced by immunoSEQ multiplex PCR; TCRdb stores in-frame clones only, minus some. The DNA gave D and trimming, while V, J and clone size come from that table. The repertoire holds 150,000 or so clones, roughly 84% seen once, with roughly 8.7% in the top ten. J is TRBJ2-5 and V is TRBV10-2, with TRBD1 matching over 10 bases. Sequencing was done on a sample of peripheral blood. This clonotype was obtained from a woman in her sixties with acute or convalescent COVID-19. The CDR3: CASSRTGGETQYF. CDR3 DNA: TGCGCCAGCAGTAGGACAGGGGGGGAGACCCAGTACTTC.